The 4 T cell receptor beta chains below were found in one sample sequenced in a study of cytomegalovirus exposure and HLA in healthy donors. PCR involved 60 Vbeta and 13 Jbeta primers. The protocol was immunoSEQ multiplex PCR, while the TCRdb copy is restricted to in-frame clones and leaves out a portion. Among some 170,000 clones listed, about 80% were seen once. The material sequenced was PBMCs. The receptors shown here come from a man in his late teens or twenties in good health and CMV-seropositive.

The V and J genes are TRBV29-1 and TRBJ2-5; 11 bases fit TRBD2. Trimming at V came to 2 bases and at J to 4 bases, leaving 0 bases not matched to a gene. The germline V gene encodes CDR1 SQVTM and CDR2 ANQGSEA. The CDR3 is made up of 13 amino acids. The CDR3 loop reads CSVELAGGETQYF. CDR3 coding DNA: TGCAGCGTTGAACTAGCGGGAGGAGAGACCCAGTACTTC.

The chain has TRBV21-1 and TRBJ2-7; TRBD2 reflects the table's D call only, with no check against the DNA. TRBV21-1 is recorded as a pseudogene. The CDR3 is 15 residues long. As DNA, the CDR3 is TGTGCCAGCAGCAGGCCGTGGAGGGTGGCCTACGAGCAGTACTTC. It is translated as CASSRPWRVAYEQYF.

V gene TRBV7-9 combines with J gene TRBJ2-1, with a tentative D call TRBD2 (7 bases). Between the trimmed V and J ends, which lost 5 bases and 8 bases, there was a span of 19 bases. The germline CDR1 and CDR2 sequences are SEHNR and FQNEAQ (reference sequence). The CDR3 contains 15 residues. CDR3 in DNA: TGTGCCAGCAGCCCACTAGTGGGGGGGCCGGATGAGCAGTTCTTC. Its protein is CASSPLVGGPDEQFF.

The J gene is TRBJ2-2, the V gene TRBV29-1, with 8 positions matching TRBD1. This CDR3 has 14 residues. Germline V gene lookup returns CDR1 SQVTM and CDR2 ANQGSEA. The CDR3 region has the DNA TGCAGTGCCCTGACAGGGGTGAACACCGGGGAGCTGTTTTTT. Protein product: CSALTGVNTGELFF.